Shown below are 14 T cell receptor beta chains from a single sample sequenced in a study of blood T cell repertoires in COVID-19. The method was immunoSEQ multiplex PCR; TCRdb's version includes in-frame clones alone and lacks a portion of them. The data show more than 130,000 clones, roughly 80% seen once. Sequenced input: peripheral blood. Receptors were obtained from a woman older than 75 in a cohort sampled during active or convalescent COVID-19.

This clone has a handful of counts. The genes are TRBV7-9 and TRBJ1-1, with a tentative D call TRBD1 (6 bases). The germline gives CDR1 SEHNR, CDR2 FQNEAQ (reference sequence). The CDR3 totals 13 residues. V shed 5 bases and J shed 2 bases, with 9 bases lying between them. The CDR3 coding sequence is TGTGCCAGCAGCATCAGGGGAAACACTGAAGCTTTCTTT. It translates to CASSIRGNTEAFF.

The chain is built from TRBV6-2 or TRBV6-3 and TRBJ1-1, with D maybe TRBD1 (5 bases). This CDR3 is built from 15 residues. Germline lookup yields CDR1 MNHEY and CDR2 SVGEGT. Trimming stripped 2 bases from V and 1 base from J, with 11 bases between. Here the CDR3 DNA reads TGTGCCAGCAGTTACAACCCTGACAGGAACACTGAAGCTTTCTTT. Its protein product is CASSYNPDRNTEAFF.

V gene TRBV20-1 combines with J gene TRBJ1-3; 7 bases align to TRBD1. The CDR3 has 14 residues. In germline, CDR1 is DFQATT, CDR2 SNEGSKA (reference sequence). V dropped 3 bases and J dropped 0; count of bases not matched to a gene: 2. CDR3 in DNA: TGCAGTGCTAGTTACAGGGGCTCTGGAAACACCATATATTTT. This codes for CSASYRGSGNTIYF.

V is TRBV5-4 and J is TRBJ1-1; 8 bases fit TRBD1. This CDR3 has 15 amino acids. Trimming removed 3 bases from V and 1 base from J; junction bases left unmatched: 5. Looked up from germline, CDR1 is SGHNT and CDR2 is YYREEE (reference sequence). DNA of the CDR3: TGTGCCAGCAGCTCGACCGACAGGGGGAACACTGAAGCTTTCTTT. Translation gives CASSSTDRGNTEAFF.

The chain has TRBV5-6 and TRBJ2-7; maybe TRBD2 (5 bases). Trimming cost V 1 base and J 0 bases, with 8 bases left between them. Germline V gene sequence: CDR1 SGHDT, CDR2 YYEEEE. The CDR3 has 14 residues. For the CDR3, the DNA is TGTGCCAGCAGCTTGTTAGGGAGCTCCTACGAGCAGTACTTC. Its translation: CASSLLGSSYEQYF.

This clone showed up just once. The chain is built from TRBV2 and TRBJ1-1; D is unresolved. Germline V gives CDR1 SNHLY, CDR2 FYNNEI. V gave up 0 bases and J gave up 7 bases, with 9 bases separating them. The CDR3 runs to 13 residues. The CDR3: CASSEAGGYEAFF. Here the CDR3 DNA reads TGTGCCAGCAGTGAAGCCGGCGGATATGAAGCTTTCTTT.

There are a few counts of this clone. The rearrangement links TRBV5-6 to TRBJ1-1; 7 bases match TRBD1. Trimming took 2 bases from V and 1 from J; bases not matched to a gene: 2. Germline assignment: CDR1 SGHDT and CDR2 YYEEEE. The length of the CDR3 is 14 residues. The CDR3 sequence: CASSFGTENTEAFF. The DNA of the CDR3 is TGTGCCAGCAGCTTCGGGACAGAGAACACTGAAGCTTTCTTT.

The J gene is TRBJ2-7, the V gene TRBV20-1, with D tentatively TRBD2 (5 bases). Trimming took 5 bases from V and 5 from J, leaving 10 bases between them. Germline V gene sequence: CDR1 DFQATT, CDR2 SNEGSKA (reference sequence). This CDR3 spans 11 amino acids. CDR3 DNA sequence: TGCAGTGCTGTCCGGGGAAACGAGCAGTACTTC. It codes for CSAVRGNEQYF.

V gene TRBV4-1 combines with J gene TRBJ1-4; 7 bases line up with TRBD1. The ends lost 1 base at V and 0 bases at J; junction bases unmatched: 2. Germline assignment: CDR1 MGHRA and CDR2 YSYEKL. The CDR3 is 16 amino acids. This CDR3 reads CASSQVGTATNEKLFF. The CDR3 bases are TGCGCCAGCAGCCAAGTAGGGACAGCAACTAATGAAAAACTGTTTTTT.

V and J are TRBV19 and TRBJ2-2, with 9 bases aligning to TRBD2. The CDR3 loop spans 17 amino acids. CDR1 and CDR2 from the germline V gene are LNHDA and SQIVND (reference sequence). After removal of 4 bases from V and 8 bases from J, the junction contained 14 bases not matched to a gene. CDR3 sequence (DNA): TGTGCCAGTAGTACCCTGAATCTAGCGGGGCGTTCTGGGGAGCTGTTTTTT. Residues: CASSTLNLAGRSGELFF.

This clone was observed once. The chain uses TRBV27 and TRBJ2-2, with 10 bases that match TRBD2. The CDR3 runs to 16 residues. J was trimmed by 6 bases and V by 2 bases; bases with no gene match: 6. The germline CDR1 and CDR2 sequences are MNHEY and SMNVEV (reference sequence). CDR3 protein: CASSLNSGGRSGELFF. In DNA, the CDR3 is TGTGCCAGCAGTTTAAATAGCGGGGGGAGGTCCGGGGAGCTGTTTTTT.

The chain uses TRBV5-1 and TRBJ1-1; 8 nucleotides align to TRBD1. Germline V lookup: CDR1 SGHRS, CDR2 YFSETQ. The CDR3 contains 15 residues. V trimming: 6 bases; J trimming: 0 bases; junction bases outside the gene matches: 7. The chain's CDR3 is CASNGQGGLNTEAFF. The DNA for the CDR3 is TGCGCCAGCAACGGACAGGGTGGTTTGAACACTGAAGCTTTCTTT.

The chain employs TRBV7-2 and TRBJ1-4, with D tentatively TRBD1 (6 bases). The CDR3 runs to 15 residues. Per the germline V gene, CDR1 is SGHTA and CDR2 is FQGNSA. The ends were cut back, 1 base at V and 2 bases at J, with 8 bases in the middle. The CDR3 protein is CASSLDRATNEKLFF. The CDR3, as DNA: TGTGCCAGCAGCTTAGACAGGGCGACTAATGAAAAACTGTTTTTT.

V usage is TRBV5-1 and J usage is TRBJ2-2; 12 bases match TRBD2. This CDR3 has 16 residues. Germline CDR1 and CDR2: SGHRS and YFSETQ. V shed 2 bases and J 4 bases; nucleotides not matched to a gene: 3. The CDR3 region has the DNA TGCGCCAGCAGCTTCGGACTAGCGGGGTCCACCGGGGAGCTGTTTTTT. Its translation is CASSFGLAGSTGELFF. The variable domain in full, completed from reference TRBV5-1 and TRBJ2-2, reads KAGVTQTPRYLIKTRGQQVTLSCSPISGHRSVSWYQQTPGQGLQFLFEYFSETQRNKGNFPGRFSGRQFSNSRSEMNVSTLELGDSALYLCASSFGLAGSTGELFFGEGSRLTVL.